These 7 T cell receptor beta chains were all obtained from the same sample, sequenced in a study of cytomegalovirus exposure and HLA in healthy donors. TCRdb's table, derived via immunoSEQ multiplex PCR, lists solely in-frame clones and lacks some. The sample contains under 250,000 clones, just under 90% of which appear only once. Sequenced input: PBMCs. The receptors come from a man aged 18 to 35 in good health and CMV-seronegative.

This chain uses TRBV4-1 with TRBJ2-7; TRBD2 matches at 11 bases. CDR1 is MGHRA and CDR2 is YSYEKL in the germline V gene. The CDR3 is 16 amino acids. Germline trimming cut 2 bases from V and 3 bases from J; bases unmatched to any gene: 6. This chain's CDR3 is CASSQNLAGGLYEQYF. CDR3 bases: TGCGCCAGCAGCCAAAACCTAGCGGGGGGACTCTACGAGCAGTACTTC.

This clone was recorded once. The chain combines TRBV11-2 with TRBJ2-7; D gene unclear. V lost 4 bases, J lost 3 bases, and 16 bases lay in between. This CDR3 is 15 amino acids long. The V gene's germline CDR1 is SGHAT and CDR2 FQNNGV. CDR3 nucleotides: TGTGCCAGCAGCTCACTGCCTGGAGACGTCTACGAGCAGTACTTC. It encodes CASSSLPGDVYEQYF.

The chain combines TRBV18 with TRBJ1-3; TRBD1 matches 7 bases. The CDR3 has 13 amino acids. Germline V gene lookup returns CDR1 KGHSH and CDR2 LQKENI. Unmatched junction bases numbered 3, after V lost 6 bases and J lost 4 bases. The CDR3 DNA follows: TGTGCCAGCTCTACAGGGGTCGGAAACACCATATATTTT. Translation: CASSTGVGNTIYF.

This sequence joins TRBV27 and TRBJ2-5; possibly TRBD1 for D (5 bases). The germline V gene encodes CDR1 MNHEY and CDR2 SMNVEV (reference sequence). The CDR3 loop spans 15 amino acids. The ends were cut back, 4 bases at V and 1 base at J, with 13 bases in the middle. CDR3 loop: CASSSLQGSQETQYF. In DNA form, the CDR3 reads TGTGCCAGCAGTTCCCTCCAGGGCAGCCAAGAGACCCAGTACTTC.

The chain has TRBV2 and TRBJ1-2, with 7 positions matching TRBD1. Germline V gives CDR1 SNHLY, CDR2 FYNNEI. The CDR3 totals 12 residues. V was pared by 7 bases and J by 7 bases, with 6 bases of the junction left unmatched. The DNA for the CDR3 is TGTGCCAGCACTGACAGGGCAAGTGGCTACACCTTC. Translating it yields CASTDRASGYTF.

CDR3 region: CASSSTTTGSPQHF. The CDR3 region has the DNA TGTGCCAGCAGCTCAACAACGACCGGGAGCCCCCAGCATTTT. This chain links TRBV7-2 with TRBJ1-5; D is ambiguous. The CDR3 runs to 14 residues. The V gene's germline CDR1 is SGHTA and CDR2 FQGNSA. V lost 4 bases and J 10 bases, leaving 17 bases between the germline ends.

This chain links TRBV5-6 with TRBJ2-1; TRBD2 matches 7 bases. V was pared by 7 bases and J by 3 bases, with 16 bases of the junction left unmatched. CDR3 size: 17 residues. Germline values: CDR1 SGHDT, CDR2 YYEEEE. In DNA form, the CDR3 reads TGTGCCAGCCTCAGCCTGGGGGACTACCACTACTACAATGAGCAGTTCTTC. The encoded protein is CASLSLGDYHYYNEQFF.